The rows below give T cell receptor beta chains drawn from one sample of a study of CD8 T cells in ankylosing spondylitis. TCRdb re-called the 5' RACE reads through MiXCR, storing one row per CDR3 protein. This sample has fewer than 250,000 distinct CDR3 sequences, with roughly a tenth found just once. Source material: blood, either unsorted or a sorted T cell fraction (not recorded which). These receptors were taken from a male donor with ankylosing spondylitis or in good health (not recorded which). CDR3s include the opening cysteine and the closing phenylalanine or tryptophan. Fields, in order: clone size, J gene, V gene, D gene, CDR3 DNA, CDR3 protein. A D gene is named only where the DNA matches it firmly. Size is stated for part of the rows, as once, few or many counts, or as a class when the clone is expanded.

many TRBJ1-2 TRBV20-1 NA TGCAGTGCTAGAACAGGGAACCGCTATGGCTACACCTTC CSARTGNRYGYTF
many TRBJ2-3 TRBV7-2 NA TGTGCCAGCAGCTTAGGAGCCACTAGCACAGATACGCAGTATTTT CASSLGATSTDTQYF
many TRBJ2-2 TRBV3-1 NA TGTGCCAGCAGCCAACAACCGGGCGGGGAGCTGTTTTTT CASSQQPGGELFF
few TRBJ2-1 TRBV11-2 NA TGTGCCAGCACCCTGGCCGGGACTCCAGAAAATGAGCAGTTCTTC CASTLAGTPENEQFF
many TRBJ1-3 TRBV7-9 NA TGTGCCAGCAGAACGGGAGGAAACACCATATATTTT CASRTGGNTIYF
few TRBJ1-3 TRBV29-1 NA TGCAGCGTTGAGGACAGCTTCTCTGGAAACACCATATATTTT CSVEDSFSGNTIYF
few TRBJ2-7 TRBV6-5 NA TGTGCCAGCAGTTACCGTTTTGCCGGGACTGGCTGGGACGAGCAGTACTTC CASSYRFAGTGWDEQYF
NA TRBJ2-5 TRBV7-2 NA TGTGCCAGCAGGATAGGGGGTTCTGGAGAGACCCAGTACTTC CASRIGGSGETQYF
many TRBJ2-1 TRBV10-3 TRBD2 TGTGCCATCACACCTAGCGGGAGGGGCCACAATGAGCAGTTCTTC CAITPSGRGHNEQFF
many TRBJ1-1 TRBV6-2/TRBV6-3 NA TGTGCCAGCAGTGCCGCCTTAGGGGGGCAGAACACTGAAGCTTTCTTT CASSAALGGQNTEAFF
many TRBJ2-3 TRBV20-1 NA TGCAGTGCTAGGGGGGACTTCCCAACAGATACGCAGTATTTT CSARGDFPTDTQYF
many TRBJ1-5 TRBV18 NA TGTGCCAGCTCACGGGCAGCGGACAATCAGCCCCAGCATTTT CASSRAADNQPQHF
many TRBJ2-3 TRBV12-3/TRBV12-4 NA TGTGCCAGCAGTATGGCCTCAGGGATTGATACGCAGTATTTT CASSMASGIDTQYF
many TRBJ1-1 TRBV2 TRBD1 TGTGCCAGCAGTCCCCCGGGACAGGGAGGGACTGAAGCTTTCTTT CASSPPGQGGTEAFF
many TRBJ2-2 TRBV5-1 NA TGCGCCAGCAGCGCAGGATTGCTCGGGGTGAACACCGGGGAGCTGTTTTTT CASSAGLLGVNTGELFF
many TRBJ2-4 TRBV4-1 TRBD2 TGCGCCAGCAGCCAGGCGGGCGGGGGGGCCAAAAACATTCAGTACTTC CASSQAGGGAKNIQYF
many TRBJ2-2 TRBV6-5 TRBD1 TGTGCCAGCAGTCCCTCGGCCGGGACAGGGTTGATCGGGGAGCTGTTTTTT CASSPSAGTGLIGELFF
many TRBJ2-7 TRBV27 TRBD2 TGTGCCAGCAGTTTAGTCGGACTAGCGTACGACGAGCAGTACTTC CASSLVGLAYDEQYF
many TRBJ2-2 TRBV5-1 NA TGCGCCAGCAGCCCGTCCCCCACTAACCCGAACACCGGGGAGCTGTTTTTT CASSPSPTNPNTGELFF
many TRBJ2-2 TRBV12-3/TRBV12-4 NA TGTGCCAGCAGCCCGACTGCCACCCCGACCGGGGAGCTGTTTTTT CASSPTATPTGELFF
many TRBJ1-1 TRBV5-1 NA TGCGCCAGCGGGGCGGGGGCGAGGGGCACTGAAGCTTTCTTT CASGAGARGTEAFF
few TRBJ2-3 TRBV7-6 NA TGTGCCAGCAGCTTAATGGTTTCAAGCACAGATACGCAGTATTTT CASSLMVSSTDTQYF
many TRBJ2-4 TRBV12-3/TRBV12-4 TRBD1 TGTGCCAGCAGTACCAGACAGGGGTCCCTTTTTCCCCATTACTTC CASSTRQGSLFPHYF
NA TRBJ1-1 TRBV5-1 NA TGCGCCAGCAGCTTCTTGGGCGGGGTGGAAGCTTTCTTT CASSFLGGVEAFF
many TRBJ2-1 TRBV12-3/TRBV12-4 TRBD1 TGTGCCAGCAGTTTCACAGGGGCCTACAATGAGCAGTTCTTC CASSFTGAYNEQFF
few TRBJ2-1 TRBV3-1 TRBD2 TGTGCCAGCAGCCAACTAGCGGGAGGCTACAATGAGCAGTTCTTC CASSQLAGGYNEQFF
many TRBJ2-1 TRBV12-3/TRBV12-4 TRBD2 TGTGCCAGCAGTTTGAGGGCTAGCGGCCTTAGCTCCTACAATGAGCAGTTCTTC CASSLRASGLSSYNEQFF
NA TRBJ2-7 TRBV9 TRBD2 TGTGCCAGCAGCGCATGGACTAGCGGGAGAGAGCAGTACTTC CASSAWTSGREQYF
NA TRBJ2-7 TRBV3-1 NA TGTGCCAGCAGCCCGCTGTCCTTTTACGAGCAGTACTTC CASSPLSFYEQYF
many TRBJ1-1 TRBV12-3/TRBV12-4 TRBD1 TGTGCCAGCAGTGCGGGACAGGGGGTAATGAACACTGAAGCTTTCTTT CASSAGQGVMNTEAFF
many TRBJ2-1 TRBV12-3/TRBV12-4 TRBD1 TGTGCCAGCAGTTTCCGACAGGGGGTTAGCAATGAGCAGTTCTTC CASSFRQGVSNEQFF
many TRBJ2-2 TRBV30 NA TGTGCCTGGAGTGTAAAGGGTGCCACCGGGGAGCTGTTTTTT CAWSVKGATGELFF
NA TRBJ2-7 TRBV15 NA TGTGCCACCAGCGATTCCCTGGGTCCCTACGAGCAGTACTTC CATSDSLGPYEQYF
many TRBJ2-6 TRBV12-3/TRBV12-4 NA TGTGCCAGCACGGGGTTCTCTGGGGCCAACGTCCTGACTTTC CASTGFSGANVLTF
many TRBJ1-1 TRBV5-1 NA TGCGCCAGCAGTTCCAGGGATTCTGAAGCTTTCTTT CASSSRDSEAFF
NA TRBJ1-2 TRBV10-3 NA TGTGCCATCAGTGAGTCAGGGGCGGGGGACTATGACTACACCTTC CAISESGAGDYDYTF
many TRBJ2-7 TRBV11-1 NA TGTGCCAGCACCAAGGTGGGGGAATTGGGGGCCTACTCCTACGAGCAGTACTTC CASTKVGELGAYSYEQYF
many TRBJ2-2 TRBV20-1 NA TGCAGTGCTAGCAGGCCAGCAATCCCCGGGGAGCTGTTTTTT CSASRPAIPGELFF
many TRBJ1-1 TRBV20-1 NA TGCAGTGCTAGCGGGCCCTTGAACACTGAAGCTTTCTTT CSASGPLNTEAFF
many TRBJ2-7 TRBV5-1 NA TGCGCCAGCAGCTTGGGACAGACTACCCGAGAGCAGTACTTC CASSLGQTTREQYF
many TRBJ2-1 TRBV3-1 TRBD2 TGTGCCAGCAGCTCCTATACTAGCGGGAGGGTCAGGGATGAGCAGTTCTTC CASSSYTSGRVRDEQFF
many TRBJ2-2 TRBV5-1 NA TGCGCCAGCAGCTGGACAGCGGTGAACACCGGGGAGCTGTTTTTT CASSWTAVNTGELFF